The 11 T cell receptor beta chains given below trace back to one sample, sequenced in a study of T-cell memory formation after mild COVID-19. One entry per CDR3 protein, called by TCRdb with MiXCR from the 5' RACE reads. The table records more than 200,000 distinct CDR3 sequences, 15% to 20% of them present only once. Sequencing was carried out using PBMCs or a T cell subset sorted from them (not recorded which). The receptors here all came from a man aged 18 to 30 who had mild COVID-19 (a few samples of this study predate the infection). Cell type and time point are not known.

This clonotype appeared a few times. This chain joins TRBV5-6 and TRBJ2-2, with D tentatively TRBD1 (6 bases). Trimming took 3 bases from V and 7 from J, leaving 16 bases between them. This CDR3 has 15 amino acids. Germline V gene lookup returns CDR1 SGHDT and CDR2 YYEEEE. The CDR3 loop reads CASSYAQMGHGELFF. In DNA form, the CDR3 reads TGTGCCAGCAGCTATGCGCAGATGGGACACGGGGAGCTGTTTTTT.

The sample holds a few counts of this clonotype. The rearrangement uses TRBV7-2 and TRBJ1-5, with 10 bases fitting TRBD1. Germline V gene lookup returns CDR1 SGHTA and CDR2 FQGNSA. The CDR3 runs to 15 residues. V was pared by 5 bases and J by 5 bases, with 6 bases of the junction left unmatched. The CDR3 sequence: CASSRAGTGDQPQHF. For the CDR3, the DNA is TGTGCCAGCAGCCGAGCCGGGACAGGGGATCAGCCCCAGCATTTT.

This clonotype was counted between two and nine times. This chain links TRBV4-2 with TRBJ2-2; D possibly uses TRBD1 or TRBD2 (7 bases each). Trimming stripped 4 bases from V and 6 bases from J, with 15 bases between. CDR3 length equals 15 residues. Germline CDR1 LGHNA, CDR2 YNFKEQ. CDR3 residues: CASSPGGGPAGELFF. The DNA for the CDR3 is TGTGCCAGCAGCCCAGGGGGGGGGCCTGCCGGGGAGCTGTTTTTT.

This clonotype was seen more than once but under ten times. The rearrangement uses TRBV2 and TRBJ1-5; unclear D gene. Deletions cut 0 bases from V and 5 bases from J, with 8 bases between. CDR1 is SNHLY and CDR2 is FYNNEI in the germline V gene. The CDR3 has 14 residues. CDR3 in amino acids: CASSEALRYQPQHF. The CDR3 nucleotides read TGTGCCAGCAGTGAAGCGCTTAGGTATCAGCCCCAGCATTTT.

There are a few counts of this clonotype. The chain joins TRBV7-3 to TRBJ2-2; unclear D gene. The ends were cut back, 1 base at V and 0 bases at J, with 6 bases in the middle. Germline V gene lookup returns CDR1 SGHTA and CDR2 FQGTGA. This CDR3 contains 15 residues. CDR3: CASSLSTTNTGELFF. CDR3 nucleotides: TGTGCCAGCAGCTTAAGTACAACGAACACCGGGGAGCTGTTTTTT. Based on the CDR3 plus reference TRBV7-3 and TRBJ2-2, the full variable domain is GAGVSQTPSNKVTEKGKYVELRCDPISGHTALYWYRQSLGQGPEFLIYFQGTGAADDSGLPNDRFFAVRPEGSVSTLKIQRTERGDSAVYLCASSLSTTNTGELFFGEGSRLTVL.

This clonotype was counted only a few times. The chain joins TRBV5-1 to TRBJ1-1; maybe TRBD1 (6 bases). The length of the CDR3 is 14 residues. V was clipped by 1 base and J by 3 bases, with 10 bases between them. Germline V gives CDR1 SGHRS, CDR2 YFSETQ. CDR3 coding DNA: TGCGCCAGCAGCTTGAAAAACAGGGACACTGAAGCTTTCTTT. Translated: CASSLKNRDTEAFF.

This clonotype came up many times. V is TRBV5-1 and J is TRBJ2-3; D is unresolved. The CDR3 sequence is 14 residues long. Germline CDR1 and CDR2: SGHRS and YFSETQ. The V end was cut by 5 bases, the J end by 3 bases, with 13 bases between. CDR3 sequence reads: CASREVVRTDTQYF. The CDR3 coding sequence is TGCGCCAGCAGGGAAGTGGTACGTACAGATACGCAGTATTTT.

The CDR3 spells CASSPGPYNEQFF. Written as DNA, the CDR3 is TGTGCCAGCAGCCCCGGGCCGTACAATGAGCAGTTCTTC. The chain employs TRBV6-6 and TRBJ2-1; no reliable D call. V lost 6 bases and J 4 bases, leaving 10 bases between the germline ends. The germline CDR1 and CDR2 sequences are MNHNY and SVGAGI (reference sequence). The CDR3 has 13 amino acids.

This chain uses TRBV5-1 with TRBJ1-3, with D tentatively TRBD1 (5 bases). The CDR3 has 13 residues. V lost 4 bases, J lost 4 bases, and 9 bases lay in between. Germline CDR1 is SGHRS and CDR2 is YFSETQ. In DNA form, the CDR3 reads TGCGCCAGCAGCGACCGGGACGGAAACACCATATATTTT. Protein sequence: CASSDRDGNTIYF.

V usage is TRBV5-1 and J usage is TRBJ2-4, with D possibly being TRBD1 or TRBD2 (6 bases each). Trimming left V 6 bases short and J 5 bases short, with 12 bases between. Germline CDR1 is SGHRS and CDR2 is YFSETQ. CDR3 length: 13 residues. The CDR3 DNA reads TGCGCCAGCAAGGGGGGTACCGAAAACATTCAGTACTTC. It encodes CASKGGTENIQYF.

The chain links TRBV12-3 or TRBV12-4 to TRBJ2-1; D is perhaps TRBD1 (6 bases). Trimming pared 7 bases from V and 9 bases from J, leaving 25 bases between. The length of the CDR3 is 16 residues. CDR3 amino acids: CASTIGRDTWASEQFF. The CDR3 region has the DNA TGTGCCAGCACCATAGGTCGGGACACATGGGCGAGTGAGCAGTTCTTC.